Following are 15 T cell receptor beta chains from one sample sequenced in a study of T cell responses to AZD1222 COVID-19 vaccine. TCRdb's copy holds only in-frame clones and misses some; the assay was immunoSEQ multiplex PCR. The data show over 120,000 clones, approximately 86% seen once. The source material was peripheral blood, sampled 28 days after the second dose of the MenACWY control vaccine. These receptors were obtained from an adult who received the MenACWY meningococcal vaccine as a control.

V is TRBV5-8 and J is TRBJ2-3, with 8 bases matching TRBD2. V shed 7 bases and J 4 bases; nucleotides not matched to a gene: 14. The CDR3 runs to 16 residues. Germline CDR1 reads SGHTS; CDR2 reads YDEGEE. The CDR3 reads CASPGGASGFADTQYF. The CDR3 nucleotides read TGTGCCAGCCCTGGCGGGGCTAGCGGGTTCGCAGATACGCAGTATTTT. The full variable domain, rest sourced from reference TRBV5-8 and TRBJ2-3, is EAGVTQSPTHLIKTRGQQATLRCSPISGHTSVYWYQQALGLGLQFLLWYDEGEERNRGNFPPRFSGRQFPNYSSELNVNALELEDSALYLCASPGGASGFADTQYFGPGTRLTVL.

The chain combines TRBV28 with TRBJ1-1; 9 bases match TRBD1. After removal of 5 bases from V and 11 bases from J, the junction contained 6 bases not matched to a gene. Germline CDR1 and CDR2: MDHEN and SYDVKM. This CDR3 region has 12 residues. In nucleotides, the CDR3 is TGTGCCAGCAGTGTTTTCGGACAGGGGGCTTTCTTT. Protein product: CASSVFGQGAFF.

The chain combines TRBV7-3 with TRBJ2-2; 7 nucleotides align to TRBD1. Germline CDR1 is SGHTA and CDR2 is FQGTGA. This CDR3 has 16 amino acids. Unmatched junction bases numbered 11, after V lost 5 bases and J lost 5 bases. The CDR3 DNA is TGTGCCAGCAGCCCCTCGACAGGGACCATGACCGGGGAGCTGTTTTTT. This gives the protein CASSPSTGTMTGELFF.

This clone occurred a few times. The chain uses TRBV19 and TRBJ2-3, with 7 bases aligning to TRBD1. This CDR3 has 14 amino acids. With V trimmed by 5 bases and J by 1 base, 3 bases remained unmatched. Germline V gene lookup returns CDR1 LNHDA and CDR2 SQIVND (reference sequence). CDR3 residues: CASSPGQGTDTQYF. The DNA of the CDR3 is TGTGCCAGTAGTCCCGGACAGGGCACAGATACGCAGTATTTT.

The rearrangement joins TRBV12-5 to TRBJ1-5; D is unresolved. CDR3 length equals 12 residues. Trimming removed 8 bases at V and 3 bases at J, with 8 bases between. From germline, CDR1 is LGHNT and CDR2 FRNRAP. CDR3 residues: CASRRDNQPQHF. CDR3 in DNA: TGTGCTAGTCGGCGGGACAATCAGCCCCAGCATTTT.

The chain combines TRBV24-1 with TRBJ2-5; D remains unclear. V gave up 2 bases and J gave up 2 bases, with 5 bases separating them. Germline CDR1 KGHDR, CDR2 SFDVKD. This CDR3 spans 13 amino acids. This CDR3 reads CATSDSPQETQYF. Here the CDR3 DNA reads TGTGCCACCAGTGATTCGCCGCAAGAGACCCAGTACTTC.

This clone showed up many times. Other nucleotide sequences in the sample specify the same CDR3. The V gene is TRBV4-1, the J gene TRBJ1-5, with TRBD1 identical over 9 bases. CDR3 size: 15 residues. V lost 3 bases to trimming and J lost 2 bases; unmatched junction nucleotides: 2. The germline V gene has CDR1 MGHRA and CDR2 YSYEKL. As DNA, the CDR3 is TGCGCCAGCAGCCAGGGACAGGGAGGCAATCAGCCCCAGCATTTT. Amino acid sequence: CASSQGQGGNQPQHF.

The chain combines TRBV12-3 or TRBV12-4 with TRBJ2-5, with D unclear. Trimming took off 7 bases at V and 1 base at J, with 10 bases between the two ends. The CDR3 runs to 13 residues. The CDR3 loop reads CASTTQLQETQYF. CDR3 coding DNA: TGTGCCAGCACCACTCAGCTCCAAGAGACCCAGTACTTC.

The chain employs TRBV2 and TRBJ2-5, with D possibly TRBD2 on 5 matching bases. Germline loops: CDR1 SNHLY, CDR2 FYNNEI. V lost 4 bases and J 5 bases, leaving 11 bases between the germline ends. CDR3 length: 13 amino acids. The CDR3 spells CASSGNGKETQYF. CDR3 sequence (DNA): TGTGCCAGCAGTGGAAACGGGAAGGAGACCCAGTACTTC.

The V and J genes are TRBV6-5 and TRBJ1-2, with D possibly TRBD1 on 6 matching bases. Germline V gene lookup returns CDR1 MNHEY and CDR2 SVGAGI. V lost 10 bases and J lost 0, with 15 bases in between. The CDR3 has 14 amino acids. The CDR3: CATGGPGANYGYTF. Written as DNA, the CDR3 is TGTGCCACCGGCGGCCCAGGGGCTAACTATGGCTACACCTTC.

This chain links TRBV5-4 with TRBJ1-1, with D perhaps matching TRBD1 (6 bases). The V end lost 5 bases, the J end lost 1 base, and 12 bases lay between the germline ends. This CDR3 comprises 14 residues. Germline V gene sequence: CDR1 SGHNT, CDR2 YYREEE (reference sequence). The CDR3 bases are TGTGCCAGCAGGCCGCCAGGGGAGAACACTGAAGCTTTCTTT. Residues: CASRPPGENTEAFF.

The V gene is TRBV20-1, the J gene TRBJ2-7, with no clear D. This CDR3 comprises 11 residues. With 0 bases removed from V and 6 bases from J, the gap between germline ends came to 6 bases. Germline V gene data show CDR1 as DFQATT and CDR2 as SNEGSKA (reference sequence). The CDR3 loop reads CSARDRTEQYF. CDR3 nucleotide sequence: TGCAGTGCTAGAGATAGAACCGAGCAGTACTTC.

V and J are TRBV20-1 and TRBJ2-3; D ambiguous. CDR1 is DFQATT and CDR2 is SNEGSKA in the germline V gene (reference sequence). V lost 3 bases, J lost 6 bases, and 16 bases lay in between. This CDR3 has 14 amino acids. The CDR3 region has the DNA TGCAGTGCTAGTTCCCCTGGGTCCCGTGATACGCAGTATTTT. Amino acids: CSASSPGSRDTQYF.

The chain uses TRBV7-2 and TRBJ1-4; D is uncertain. CDR1 and CDR2 from the germline V gene are SGHTA and FQGNSA. The CDR3 consists of 18 residues. Trimming pared 1 base from V and 5 bases from J, leaving 20 bases between. The CDR3 sequence is CASSLGTTPWAVNEKLFF. The DNA of the CDR3 is TGTGCCAGCAGCTTAGGCACCACCCCCTGGGCGGTGAATGAAAAACTGTTTTTT.

The chain uses TRBV28 and TRBJ1-5, with D perhaps matching TRBD1 (5 bases). V was trimmed by 4 bases and J by 3 bases, leaving 10 bases between them. Germline CDR1 is MDHEN and CDR2 is SYDVKM. There are 14 residues in the CDR3. CDR3 region: CASSSQGINQPQHF. The CDR3 nucleotides read TGTGCCAGCAGTTCCCAGGGCATCAATCAGCCCCAGCATTTT.